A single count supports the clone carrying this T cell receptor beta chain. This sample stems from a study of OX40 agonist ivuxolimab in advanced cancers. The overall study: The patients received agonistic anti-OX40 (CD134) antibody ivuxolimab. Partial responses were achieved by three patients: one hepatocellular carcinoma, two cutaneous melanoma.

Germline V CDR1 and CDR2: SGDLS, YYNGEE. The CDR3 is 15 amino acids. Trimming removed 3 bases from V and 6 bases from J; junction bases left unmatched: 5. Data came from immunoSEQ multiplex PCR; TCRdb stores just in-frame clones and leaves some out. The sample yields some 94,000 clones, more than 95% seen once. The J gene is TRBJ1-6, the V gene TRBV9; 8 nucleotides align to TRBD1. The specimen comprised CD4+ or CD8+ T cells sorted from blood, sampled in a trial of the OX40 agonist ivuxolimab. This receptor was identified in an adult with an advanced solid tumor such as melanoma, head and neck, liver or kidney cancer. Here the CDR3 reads CASSAQGAGNSPLHF. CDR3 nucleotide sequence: TGTGCCAGCAGCGCCCAGGGGGCAGGTAATTCACCCCTCCACTTT.